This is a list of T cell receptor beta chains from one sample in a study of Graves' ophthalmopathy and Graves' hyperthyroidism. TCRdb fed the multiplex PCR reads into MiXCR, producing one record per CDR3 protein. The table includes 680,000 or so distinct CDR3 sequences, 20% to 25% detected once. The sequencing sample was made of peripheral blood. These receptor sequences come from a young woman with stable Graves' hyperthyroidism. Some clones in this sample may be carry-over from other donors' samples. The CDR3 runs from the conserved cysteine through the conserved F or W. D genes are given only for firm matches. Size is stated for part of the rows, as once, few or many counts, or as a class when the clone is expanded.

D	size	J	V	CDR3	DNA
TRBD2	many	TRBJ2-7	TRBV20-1	CSARSLAGGPEQYF	TGCAGTGCTAGATCCCTAGCGGGGGGGCCCGAGCAGTACTTC
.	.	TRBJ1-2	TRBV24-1	CATSEGGGDNGYTF	TGTGCCACCAGTGAAGGTGGAGGGGACAATGGCTACACCTTC
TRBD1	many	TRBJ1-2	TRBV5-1	CASSWGTGEPYGYTF	TGCGCCAGCAGCTGGGGGACAGGGGAACCCTATGGCTACACCTTC
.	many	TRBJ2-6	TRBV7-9	CASSPIAGANVLTF	TGTGCCAGCAGCCCCATAGCTGGGGCCAACGTCCTGACTTTC
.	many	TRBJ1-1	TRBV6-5	CASSYSKGGSGGTEAFF	TGTGCCAGCAGTTACTCGAAGGGAGGGAGTGGGGGCACTGAAGCTTTCTTT
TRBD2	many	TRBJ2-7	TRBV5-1	CASSADTSGRSEQYF	TGCGCCAGCAGCGCCGACACTAGCGGGAGATCCGAGCAGTACTTC
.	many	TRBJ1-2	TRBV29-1	CSGKGIDGYTF	TGCAGCGGGAAGGGGATAGATGGCTACACCTTC
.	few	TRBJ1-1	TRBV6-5	CASSYGAGKDTEAFF	TGTGCCAGCAGTTACGGGGCAGGGAAAGACACTGAAGCTTTCTTT
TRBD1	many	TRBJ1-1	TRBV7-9	CASSLEQGAKAEAFF	TGTGCCAGCAGCTTAGAGCAGGGGGCGAAGGCTGAAGCTTTCTTT
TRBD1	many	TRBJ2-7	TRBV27	CASSWGRGQREQYF	TGTGCCAGCAGTTGGGGCAGGGGGCAGCGGGAGCAGTACTTC
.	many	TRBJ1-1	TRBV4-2	CASSQALAGVAFF	TGTGCCAGCAGCCAAGCTTTGGCCGGTGTAGCTTTCTTT
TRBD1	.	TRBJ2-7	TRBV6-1	CASETGGQGSYEQYF	TGTGCCAGCGAAACAGGGGGACAGGGGTCCTACGAGCAGTACTTC
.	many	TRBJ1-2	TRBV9	CASSVQGNYGYTF	TGTGCCAGCAGTGTGCAGGGTAACTATGGCTACACCTTC
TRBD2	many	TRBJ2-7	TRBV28	CASSLRRRAGVSEQYF	TGTGCCAGCAGTTTACGGCGGCGGGCGGGAGTGAGTGAGCAGTACTTC
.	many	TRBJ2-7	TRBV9	CASSVEQGGYEQYF	TGTGCCAGCAGCGTAGAACAGGGAGGCTACGAGCAGTACTTC
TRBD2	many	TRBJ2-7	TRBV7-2	CASSRTSGRSGRDEQYF	TGTGCCAGCAGCCGTACTAGCGGGAGAAGTGGAAGGGACGAGCAGTACTTC
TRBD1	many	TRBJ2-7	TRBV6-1	CASSESDRTGGLSREQYF	TGTGCCAGCAGTGAATCAGATAGGACAGGGGGTTTGTCGAGGGAGCAGTACTTC
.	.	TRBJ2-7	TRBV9	CASSVAVTGEQYF	TGTGCCAGCAGCGTAGCTGTTACCGGGGAGCAGTACTTC
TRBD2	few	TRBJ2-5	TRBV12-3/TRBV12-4	CASSAGGAVVETQYF	TGTGCCAGCAGCGCCGGGGGGGCGGTCGTAGAGACCCAGTACTTC
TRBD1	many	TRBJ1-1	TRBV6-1	CASIVGTGGTEAFF	TGTGCCAGCATAGTTGGGACAGGGGGCACTGAAGCTTTCTTT
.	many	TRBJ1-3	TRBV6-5	CASRGGYGNTIYF	TGTGCCAGCAGAGGGGGTTACGGAAACACCATATATTTT
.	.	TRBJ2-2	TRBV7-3	CASSYQGSGELFF	TGTGCCAGCAGTTACCAGGGTTCCGGGGAGCTGTTTTTT
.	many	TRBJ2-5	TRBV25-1	CASSDQPPETQYF	TGTGCCAGCAGTGACCAACCCCCAGAGACCCAGTACTTC
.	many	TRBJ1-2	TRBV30	CAWSVRYGYTF	TGTGCCTGGAGTGTACGGTATGGCTACACCTTC
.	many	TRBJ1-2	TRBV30	CAWSVPGANYGYTF	TGTGCCTGGAGTGTCCCCGGAGCTAACTATGGCTACACCTTC
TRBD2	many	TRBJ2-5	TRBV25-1	CASSGFFAGGPVSETQYF	TGTGCCAGCAGTGGCTTTTTTGCGGGAGGGCCAGTCTCAGAGACCCAGTACTTC
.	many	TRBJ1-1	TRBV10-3	CAISGPTVNTEAFF	TGTGCCATCAGTGGTCCGACGGTGAACACTGAAGCTTTCTTT
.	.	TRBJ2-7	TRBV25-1	CASSESEQNGYEQYF	TGTGCCAGCAGTGAATCTGAGCAGAACGGGTACGAGCAGTACTTC
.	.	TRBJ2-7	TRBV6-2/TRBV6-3	CASSYLAGAYEQYF	TGTGCCAGCAGTTACTTGGCGGGGGCTTACGAGCAGTACTTC
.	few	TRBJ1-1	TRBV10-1	CASSASAFF	TGCGCCAGCAGTGCGTCAGCTTTCTTT
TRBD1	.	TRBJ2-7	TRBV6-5	CASSYGDRVGSYEQYF	TGTGCCAGCAGTTACGGCGACAGGGTGGGGAGCTACGAGCAGTACTTC
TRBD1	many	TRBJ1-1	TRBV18	CASSPDRGTEAFF	TGTGCCAGCAGTCCGGACAGGGGCACTGAAGCTTTCTTT
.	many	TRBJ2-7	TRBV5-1	CASSLTGIYEQYF	TGCGCCAGCAGCTTAACAGGGATTTACGAGCAGTACTTC
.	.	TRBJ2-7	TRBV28	CASSAAGSDEQYF	TGTGCCAGCAGCGCCGCGGGTAGCGACGAGCAGTACTTC
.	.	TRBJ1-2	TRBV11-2	CASSSVRGTPLNYGYTF	TGTGCCAGCAGCTCCGTCAGGGGCACTCCACTCAACTATGGCTACACCTTC
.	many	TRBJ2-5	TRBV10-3	CAIRPGPGEETQYF	TGTGCCATCAGGCCGGGGCCAGGGGAGGAGACCCAGTACTTC
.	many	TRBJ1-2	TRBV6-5	CASSPQTAVGYGYTF	TGTGCCAGCAGCCCCCAGACAGCCGTGGGGTATGGCTACACCTTC
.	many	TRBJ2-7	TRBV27	CASSLFPGSEQYF	TGTGCCAGCAGTTTATTTCCAGGGTCCGAGCAGTACTTC
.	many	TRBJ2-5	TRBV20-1	CSASGREPETQYF	TGCAGTGCTAGCGGGAGAGAGCCAGAGACCCAGTACTTC
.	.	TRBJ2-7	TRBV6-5	CASSYLMGYEQYF	TGTGCCAGCAGTTACCTGATGGGGTACGAGCAGTACTTC
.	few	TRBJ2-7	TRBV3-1	CASSQAQARLAEQYF	TGTGCCAGCAGCCAGGCACAAGCGCGGTTGGCCGAGCAGTACTTC
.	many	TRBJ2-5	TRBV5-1	CASSLRAVKETQYF	TGCGCCAGCAGCCTGCGGGCTGTAAAAGAGACCCAGTACTTC
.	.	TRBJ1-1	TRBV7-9	CASSLQGGVEAFF	TGTGCCAGCAGCTTACAGGGAGGGGTGGAAGCTTTCTTT
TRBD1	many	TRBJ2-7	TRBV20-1	CSARPPGQGYEQYF	TGCAGTGCTAGACCGCCGGGACAGGGCTACGAGCAGTACTTC
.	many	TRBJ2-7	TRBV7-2	CASSYDRQAVEQYF	TGTGCCAGCAGCTACGACAGGCAGGCTGTCGAGCAGTACTTC
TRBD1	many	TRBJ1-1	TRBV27	CASSLTGRTEAFF	TGTGCCAGCAGCTTGACAGGGAGGACTGAAGCTTTCTTT
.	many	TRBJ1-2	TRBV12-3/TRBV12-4	CASRNRVFGGYTF	TGTGCCAGCAGAAACAGGGTTTTTGGGGGCTACACCTTC
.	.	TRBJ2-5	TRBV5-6	CASSHGTGWETQYF	TGTGCCAGCAGCCATGGGACGGGTTGGGAGACCCAGTACTTC
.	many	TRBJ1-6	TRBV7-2	CASSPTVSNSPLHF	TGTGCCAGCAGCCCCACGGTTTCCAATTCACCCCTCCACTTT
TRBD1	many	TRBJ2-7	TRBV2	CASLRAGQGIYEQYF	TGTGCCAGCCTGCGCGCGGGACAGGGGATTTACGAGCAGTACTTC
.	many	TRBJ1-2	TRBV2	CASSVNPPNYGYTF	TGTGCCAGCAGTGTAAACCCACCTAACTATGGCTACACCTTC
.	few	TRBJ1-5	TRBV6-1	CASSETWGDNQPQHF	TGTGCCAGCAGCGAGACCTGGGGGGACAATCAGCCCCAGCATTTT
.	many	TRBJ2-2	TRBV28	CASSSLGLGELFF	TGTGCCAGCAGTTCACTGGGGCTAGGGGAGCTGTTTTTT